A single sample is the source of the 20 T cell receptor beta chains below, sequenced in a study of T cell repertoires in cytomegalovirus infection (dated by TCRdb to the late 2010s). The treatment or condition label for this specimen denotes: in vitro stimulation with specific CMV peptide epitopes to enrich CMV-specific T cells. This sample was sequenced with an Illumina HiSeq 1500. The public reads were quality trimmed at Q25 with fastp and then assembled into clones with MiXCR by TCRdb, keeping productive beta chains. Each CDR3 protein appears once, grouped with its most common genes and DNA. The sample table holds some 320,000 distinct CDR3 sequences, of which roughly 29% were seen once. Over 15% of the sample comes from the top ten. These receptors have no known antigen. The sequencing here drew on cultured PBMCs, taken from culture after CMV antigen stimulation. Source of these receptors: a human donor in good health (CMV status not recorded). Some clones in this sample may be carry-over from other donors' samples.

The CDR3 DNA is TGTGCCAGCAGCTCGGGACAGGGGGCAGTTGGCACTGAAGCTTTCTTT. This gives the protein CASSSGQGAVGTEAFF. The V gene is TRBV6-6, the J gene TRBJ1-1; 12 nucleotides line up with TRBD1. V shed 6 bases, J shed 4 bases, and the junction held 9 bases outside the gene matches. CDR3 length: 16 amino acids. Germline CDR1 and CDR2: MNHNY and SVGAGI (reference sequence).

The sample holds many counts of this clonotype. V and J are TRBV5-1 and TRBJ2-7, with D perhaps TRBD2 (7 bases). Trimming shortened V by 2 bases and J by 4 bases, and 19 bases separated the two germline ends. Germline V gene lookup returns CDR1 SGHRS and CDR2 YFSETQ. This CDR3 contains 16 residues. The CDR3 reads CASSLRRAGTGYEQYF. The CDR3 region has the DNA TGCGCCAGCAGCTTAAGGAGAGCGGGAACAGGGTACGAGCAGTACTTC.

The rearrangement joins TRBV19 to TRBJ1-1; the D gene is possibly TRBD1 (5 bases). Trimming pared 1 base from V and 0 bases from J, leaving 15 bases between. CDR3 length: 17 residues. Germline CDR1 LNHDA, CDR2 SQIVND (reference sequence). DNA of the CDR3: TGTGCCAGTAGTATAGGGGCAGAGGGGATTTTGAACACTGAAGCTTTCTTT. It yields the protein CASSIGAEGILNTEAFF.

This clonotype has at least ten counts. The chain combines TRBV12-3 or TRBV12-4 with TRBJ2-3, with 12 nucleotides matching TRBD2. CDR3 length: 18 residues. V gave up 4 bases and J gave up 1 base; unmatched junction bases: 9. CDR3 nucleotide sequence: TGTGCCAGCAGTTCCCCGCGATCTAGCGGGGGGGGCACAGATACGCAGTATTTT. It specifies CASSSPRSSGGGTDTQYF.

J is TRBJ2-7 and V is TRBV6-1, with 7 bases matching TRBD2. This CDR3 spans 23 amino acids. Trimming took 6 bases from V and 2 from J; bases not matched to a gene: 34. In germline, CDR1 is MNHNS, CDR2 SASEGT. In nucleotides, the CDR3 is TGTGCCAGCAGCAACGACCCCCATAATGGGCGTCTGGGTTTACTAGCGCGACCCTACGAGCAGTACTTC. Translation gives CASSNDPHNGRLGLLARPYEQYF.

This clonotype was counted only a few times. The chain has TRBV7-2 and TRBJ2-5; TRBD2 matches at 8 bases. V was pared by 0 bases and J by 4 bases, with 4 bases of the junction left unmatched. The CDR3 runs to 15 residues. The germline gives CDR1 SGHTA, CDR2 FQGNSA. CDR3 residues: CASSLAVGLAETQYF. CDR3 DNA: TGTGCCAGCAGCTTAGCCGTTGGACTAGCAGAGACCCAGTACTTC. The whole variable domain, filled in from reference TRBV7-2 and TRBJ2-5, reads GAGVSQSPSNKVTEKGKDVELRCDPISGHTALYWYRQSLGQGLEFLIYFQGNSAPDKSGLPSDRFSAERTGGSVSTLTIQRTQQEDSAVYLCASSLAVGLAETQYFGPGTRLLVL.

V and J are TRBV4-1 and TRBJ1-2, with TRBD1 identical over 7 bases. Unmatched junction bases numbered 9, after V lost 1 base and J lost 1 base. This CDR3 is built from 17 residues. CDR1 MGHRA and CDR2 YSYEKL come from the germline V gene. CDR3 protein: CASSQAGGQIFNYGYTF. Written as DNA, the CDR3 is TGCGCCAGCAGCCAAGCCGGGGGACAGATATTTAACTATGGCTACACCTTC.

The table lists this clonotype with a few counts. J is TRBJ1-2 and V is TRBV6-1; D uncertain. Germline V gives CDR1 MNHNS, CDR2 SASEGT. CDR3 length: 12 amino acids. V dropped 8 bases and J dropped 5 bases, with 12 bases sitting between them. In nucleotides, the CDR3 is TGTGCCAGCTTCAATATGGGTTATGGCTACACCTTC. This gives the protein CASFNMGYGYTF.

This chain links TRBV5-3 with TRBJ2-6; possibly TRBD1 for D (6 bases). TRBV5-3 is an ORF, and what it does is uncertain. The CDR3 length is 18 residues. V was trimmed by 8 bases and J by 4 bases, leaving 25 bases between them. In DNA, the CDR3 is TGTGCCAGCAGCAAGGGTACGGACAGACCTGTGGGGGCCAACGTCCTGACTTTC. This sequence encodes CASSKGTDRPVGANVLTF.

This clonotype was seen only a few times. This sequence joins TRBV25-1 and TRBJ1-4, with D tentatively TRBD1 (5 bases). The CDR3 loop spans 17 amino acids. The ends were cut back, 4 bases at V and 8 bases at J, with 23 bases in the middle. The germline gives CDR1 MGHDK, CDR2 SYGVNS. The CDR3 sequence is CASSGTYHRQRFEKLFF. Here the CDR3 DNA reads TGTGCCAGCAGTGGCACCTACCACAGGCAGAGATTCGAAAAACTGTTTTTT.

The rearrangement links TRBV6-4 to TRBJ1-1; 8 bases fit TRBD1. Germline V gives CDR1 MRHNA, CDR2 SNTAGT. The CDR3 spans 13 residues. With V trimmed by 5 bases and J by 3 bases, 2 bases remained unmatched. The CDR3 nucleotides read TGTGCCAGCAGTCAGACAGGGGACACTGAAGCTTTCTTT. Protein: CASSQTGDTEAFF.

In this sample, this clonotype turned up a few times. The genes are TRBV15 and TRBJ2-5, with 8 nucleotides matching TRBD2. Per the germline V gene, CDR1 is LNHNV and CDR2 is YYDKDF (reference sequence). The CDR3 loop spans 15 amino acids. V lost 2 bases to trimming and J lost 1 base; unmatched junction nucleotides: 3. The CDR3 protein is CATSRLLAGQETQYF. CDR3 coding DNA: TGTGCCACCAGCAGACTCCTAGCGGGCCAAGAGACCCAGTACTTC.

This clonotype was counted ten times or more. The DNA of the CDR3 is TGTGCCAGCAGCTCGCAGGGGGTGCGGGATCGCGCGGAGCAGTACTTC. Protein: CASSSQGVRDRAEQYF. The chain links TRBV7-2 to TRBJ2-7; D possibly corresponds to TRBD1 (7 bases). Trimming shortened V by 4 bases and J by 7 bases, and 23 bases separated the two germline ends. Germline-derived CDR1 and CDR2 are SGHTA and FQGNSA. This CDR3 spans 16 amino acids.

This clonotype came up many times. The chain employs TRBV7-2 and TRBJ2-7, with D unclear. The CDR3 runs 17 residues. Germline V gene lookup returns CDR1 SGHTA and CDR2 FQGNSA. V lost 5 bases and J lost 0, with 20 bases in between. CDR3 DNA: TGTGCCAGCAGCCCTCTTGGGCGCACAGCGAGCTCCTACGAGCAGTACTTC. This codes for CASSPLGRTASSYEQYF.

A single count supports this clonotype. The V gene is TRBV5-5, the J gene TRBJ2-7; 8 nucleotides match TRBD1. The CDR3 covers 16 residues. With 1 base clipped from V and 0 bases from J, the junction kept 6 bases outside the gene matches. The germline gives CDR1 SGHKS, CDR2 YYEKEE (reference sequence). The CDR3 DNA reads TGTGCCAGCAGCTTGTTTACGGGACAGGACTCCTACGAGCAGTACTTC. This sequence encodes CASSLFTGQDSYEQYF.

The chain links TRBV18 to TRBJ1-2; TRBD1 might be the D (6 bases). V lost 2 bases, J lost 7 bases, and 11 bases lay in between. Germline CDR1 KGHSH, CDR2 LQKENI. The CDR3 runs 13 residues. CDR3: CASSPSGAGGYTF. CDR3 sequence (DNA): TGTGCCAGCTCACCATCAGGGGCTGGTGGCTACACCTTC.

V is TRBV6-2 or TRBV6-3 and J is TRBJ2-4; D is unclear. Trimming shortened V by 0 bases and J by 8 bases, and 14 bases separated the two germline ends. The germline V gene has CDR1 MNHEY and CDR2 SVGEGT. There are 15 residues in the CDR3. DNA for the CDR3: TGTGCCAGCAGTTACTCCCTTAGAGGACGGGACATTCAGTACTTC. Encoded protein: CASSYSLRGRDIQYF.

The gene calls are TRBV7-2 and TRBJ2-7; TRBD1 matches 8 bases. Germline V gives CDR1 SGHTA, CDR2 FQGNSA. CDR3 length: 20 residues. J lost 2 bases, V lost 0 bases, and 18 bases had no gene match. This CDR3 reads CASSLAVGTGTRRGTYEQYF. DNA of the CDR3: TGTGCCAGCAGCTTAGCGGTCGGGACAGGTACGCGGAGGGGGACCTACGAGCAGTACTTC.

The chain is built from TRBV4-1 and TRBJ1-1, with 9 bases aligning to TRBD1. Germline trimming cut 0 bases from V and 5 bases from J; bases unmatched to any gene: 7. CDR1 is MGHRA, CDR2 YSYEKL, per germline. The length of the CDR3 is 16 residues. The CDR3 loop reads CASSQERGQGLTEAFF. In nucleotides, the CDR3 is TGCGCCAGCAGCCAAGAAAGGGGACAGGGACTGACTGAAGCTTTCTTT.

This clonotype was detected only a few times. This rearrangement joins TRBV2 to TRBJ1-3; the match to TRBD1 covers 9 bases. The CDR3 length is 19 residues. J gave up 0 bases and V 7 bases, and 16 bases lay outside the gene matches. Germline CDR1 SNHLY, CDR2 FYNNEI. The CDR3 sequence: CASNFRDRVPFISGNTIYF. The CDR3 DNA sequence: TGTGCCAGCAATTTCCGGGACAGGGTCCCGTTCATCTCTGGAAACACCATATATTTT.